This paragraph reports one TCR beta chain. This clonotype turned up a few times. Its target antigen remains unknown. The record has no base qualities; no much larger clone is one base away. The data stem from a study of blood T cells in healthy people across ages (dated by TCRdb to 2014 to 2015). Context from the whole study: In model experiments, template switching captured about one uniquely barcoded TCR beta cDNA molecule for every two T cells. Age-related changes in TCR beta repertoire diversity were measured in the study by deep sequencing normalized with unique cDNA molecular identifiers. Using the same blood draw, the study looked at two additional independent replicas of 1 million unique cDNA reads for two donors, one aged 18 to 30 and the other aged 80 or older. To avoid experimental bias, donors of different ages were randomly spread across the sequencing lanes. The donors were divided into four age groups: young (average 16 years), middle-aged (roughly 42), aged (under 70) and long-lived (about 80).

Results and caveats for the whole study, not just this receptor: Observed TCR beta diversity correlated strongly with the percentage of naive T cells measured by flow cytometry. The CMV infection status of donors was not known, potentially confounding age-related changes in expanded clonotypes. Bulk unsorted PBMC profiling prevented conclusive comparison of naive and antigen-experienced compartments. Estimates of total diversity based on one million sequenced T cells were considered lower bounds and underestimates. As age increased, observed TCR beta diversity per million T cells dropped in a roughly linear way, and a significant reduction was already evident by age around 41. Compared with the aged group, the long-lived group had more naive CD4+ T cells, fewer expanded clones and increased TCR diversity, a pattern suggesting age selection.

The donors were 40 or so Caucasian individuals from Russia, aged roughly 6 to 95 years, who were systemically healthy. Around 9.9 milliliters of peripheral blood were collected from each donor into EDTA-treated Vacutainer tubes. PBMCs were isolated by Ficoll-Paque density-gradient centrifugation, with at least 6 million obtained per sample. Trizol reagent was used to extract total RNA from the PBMCs, yielding at least 5.5 micrograms per sample. For every donor, an aliquot of PBMCs went through flow cytometry to measure the percentages of naive CD45RAhigh/CD27high T cells. The method behind the library was 5' RACE. A second PCR of about 7 to 12 cycles was run with a J-beta primer mix and a sample-barcoded 5' primer. A unique molecular identifier was introduced onto each TCR beta cDNA molecule by a template-switch 5' adaptor carrying 12 random nucleotides. At least 2.5 million CDR3-containing paired-end reads were obtained from each sample. First-strand cDNA synthesis was performed from all RNA using the Mint cDNA synthesis kit, with priming by a TRBC-specific oligonucleotide. After uracil-DNA glycosylase treatment, a first 18-cycle PCR used universal primers M1SS and BC2_uni_R on all cDNA. Concerning the study's data processing: Normalization of each sample was performed by random selection of 1 million high-quality reads, each carrying a distinct molecular identifier. Instead of being binned into consensus sequences, reads with shared molecular identifiers were discarded. MiTCR, set to a Q25 quality threshold and the strictest error-elimination algorithm, was used for CDR3 identification, clonotype clustering and error correction. Lower-bound total TCR beta diversity was estimated with a nonparametric unseen species model using Euler transformation. TCRdb trimmed the raw reads at Q25, called clones with MiXCR and kept productive beta chains. Rows matching on CDR3 protein sequence are summarized as one entry with the most common DNA and genes. The V and J calls and clone size are TCRdb's, not the authors'. This sample comprises 1.5 million to 2 million distinct CDR3 sequences, around 42% of them detected only once. 20% to 25% of the sample is held by the ten biggest clonotypes.

V is shortened by 0 bases, J by 5 bases, and the region joining them spans 7 bases. According to the germline V gene (reference sequence), CDR1 reads DFQATT and CDR2 reads SNEGSKA. The CDR3 sequence holds 12 residues, the cysteine and phenylalanine included. The entry retains the CDR3 DNA only, 36 bases that are in frame from base 1. This TCR derives from a human donor in good health. In this chain, TRBV20-1 is recombined with TRBJ2-5, with a tentative D gene TRBD1 over 5 matching bases. What was sequenced was blood. DNA sequence: TGCAGTGCTAGAGAGGGGCAGGAGACCCAGTACTTC. This gives the protein CSAREGQETQYF.